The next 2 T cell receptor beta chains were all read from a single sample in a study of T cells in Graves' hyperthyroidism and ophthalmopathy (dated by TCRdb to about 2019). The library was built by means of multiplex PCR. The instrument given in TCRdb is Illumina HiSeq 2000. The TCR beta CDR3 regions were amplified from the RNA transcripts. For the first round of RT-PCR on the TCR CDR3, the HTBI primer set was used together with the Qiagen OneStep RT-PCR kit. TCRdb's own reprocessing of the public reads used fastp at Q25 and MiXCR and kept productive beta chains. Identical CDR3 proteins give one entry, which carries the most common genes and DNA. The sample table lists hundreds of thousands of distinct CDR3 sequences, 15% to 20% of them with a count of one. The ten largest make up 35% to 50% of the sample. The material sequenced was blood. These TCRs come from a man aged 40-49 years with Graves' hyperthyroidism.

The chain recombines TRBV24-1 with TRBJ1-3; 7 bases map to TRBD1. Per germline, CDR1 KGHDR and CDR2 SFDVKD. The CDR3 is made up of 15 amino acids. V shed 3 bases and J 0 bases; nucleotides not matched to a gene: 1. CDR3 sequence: CATSDGTDSGNTIYF. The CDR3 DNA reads TGTGCCACCAGTGATGGGACAGACTCTGGAAACACCATATATTTT.

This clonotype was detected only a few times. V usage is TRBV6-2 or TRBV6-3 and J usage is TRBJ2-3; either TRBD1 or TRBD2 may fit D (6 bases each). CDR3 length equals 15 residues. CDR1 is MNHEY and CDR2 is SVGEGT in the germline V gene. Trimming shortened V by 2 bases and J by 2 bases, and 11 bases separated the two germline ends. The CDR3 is CASSYGGGSTDTQYF. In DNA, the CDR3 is TGTGCCAGCAGTTACGGAGGGGGATCCACAGATACGCAGTATTTT.